Within the sample, the clone carrying this T cell receptor (beta chain) is medium-sized (0.01 to 0.1%). These data belong to a study of T cell repertoires in aging, cancer and after chemotherapy. Study-wide background: Roughly 9.1 million TCR reads were in the whole dataset.

Peripheral blood genomic DNA, not sorted cells or RNA, was the template. This CDR3 is 16 amino acids long. V dropped 5 bases and J dropped 0 bases, with 13 bases sitting between them. CDR1 is MNHEY, CDR2 SVGAGI, per germline. Multiplex touch-down PCR with TRB-A/B primers amplified rearranged V-D-J TRB sequences. TCRdb called the multiplex PCR reads again in MiXCR, with one record for every CDR3 protein. The sample lists 2,000 or so distinct CDR3 sequences; around 24% were seen once. What was sequenced was blood. The sequence was collected from a human donor with a solid tumor. The chain links TRBV6-5 to TRBJ2-2, with D unclear. The CDR3 region is CASSHVEWANTGELFF. CDR3 DNA sequence: TGTGCCAGCAGTCACGTGGAGTGGGCGAACACCGGGGAGCTGTTTTTT.